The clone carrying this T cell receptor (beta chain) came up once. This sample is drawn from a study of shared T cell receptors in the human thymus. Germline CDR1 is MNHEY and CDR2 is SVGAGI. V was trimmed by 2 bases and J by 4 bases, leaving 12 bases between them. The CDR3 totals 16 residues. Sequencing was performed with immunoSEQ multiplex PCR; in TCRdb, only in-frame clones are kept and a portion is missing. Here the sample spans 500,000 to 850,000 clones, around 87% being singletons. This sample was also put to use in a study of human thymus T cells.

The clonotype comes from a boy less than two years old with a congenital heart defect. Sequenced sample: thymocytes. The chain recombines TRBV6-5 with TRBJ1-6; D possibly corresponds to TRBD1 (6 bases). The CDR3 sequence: CASSYPLGQYNSPLHF. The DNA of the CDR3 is TGTGCCAGCAGTTACCCCCTCGGACAGTATAATTCACCCCTCCACTTT.